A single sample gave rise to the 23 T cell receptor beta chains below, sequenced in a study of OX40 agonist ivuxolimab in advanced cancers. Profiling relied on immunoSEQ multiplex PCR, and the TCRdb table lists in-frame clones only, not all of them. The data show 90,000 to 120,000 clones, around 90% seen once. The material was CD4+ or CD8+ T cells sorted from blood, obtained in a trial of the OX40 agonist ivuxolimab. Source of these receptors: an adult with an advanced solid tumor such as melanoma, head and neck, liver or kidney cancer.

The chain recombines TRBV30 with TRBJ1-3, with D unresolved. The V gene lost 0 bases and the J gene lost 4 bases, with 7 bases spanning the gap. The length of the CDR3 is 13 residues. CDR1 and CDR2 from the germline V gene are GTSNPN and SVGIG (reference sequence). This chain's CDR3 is CAWSVMTGNTIYF. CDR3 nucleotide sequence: TGTGCCTGGAGTGTAATGACCGGAAACACCATATATTTT.

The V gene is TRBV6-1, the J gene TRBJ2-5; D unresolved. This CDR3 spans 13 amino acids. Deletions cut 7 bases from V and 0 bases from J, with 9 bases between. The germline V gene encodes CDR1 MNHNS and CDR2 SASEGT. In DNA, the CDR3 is TGTGCCAGCATGTGGTTGTACCAAGAGACCCAGTACTTC. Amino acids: CASMWLYQETQYF.

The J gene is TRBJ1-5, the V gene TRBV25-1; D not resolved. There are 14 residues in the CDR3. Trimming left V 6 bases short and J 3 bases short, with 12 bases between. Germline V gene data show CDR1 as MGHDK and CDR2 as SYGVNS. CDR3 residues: CASREDGPNQPQHF. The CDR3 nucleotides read TGTGCCAGCAGGGAAGACGGACCCAATCAGCCCCAGCATTTT.

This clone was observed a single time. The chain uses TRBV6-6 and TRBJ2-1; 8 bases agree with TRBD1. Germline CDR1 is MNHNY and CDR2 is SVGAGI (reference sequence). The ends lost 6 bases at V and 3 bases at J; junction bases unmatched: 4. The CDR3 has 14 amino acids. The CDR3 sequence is CASSSGQGYNEQFF. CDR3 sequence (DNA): TGTGCCAGCAGCTCCGGACAGGGCTACAATGAGCAGTTCTTC.

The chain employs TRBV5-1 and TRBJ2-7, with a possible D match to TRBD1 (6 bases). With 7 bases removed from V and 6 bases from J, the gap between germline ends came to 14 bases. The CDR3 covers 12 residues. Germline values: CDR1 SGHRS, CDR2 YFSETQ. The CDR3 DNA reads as TGCGCCAGCTCTGAGAGGGGGTCCGAGCAGTACTTC. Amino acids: CASSERGSEQYF.

CDR3 DNA sequence: TGTGCCAGTAGTATGGTGTGGAACCCAGGGACCCAGTACTTC. It yields the protein CASSMVWNPGTQYF. The rearrangement joins TRBV19 to TRBJ2-5; D is undetermined. CDR1 is LNHDA, CDR2 SQIVND, per germline (reference sequence). CDR3 size: 14 residues. Trimming pared 3 bases from V and 7 bases from J, leaving 15 bases between.

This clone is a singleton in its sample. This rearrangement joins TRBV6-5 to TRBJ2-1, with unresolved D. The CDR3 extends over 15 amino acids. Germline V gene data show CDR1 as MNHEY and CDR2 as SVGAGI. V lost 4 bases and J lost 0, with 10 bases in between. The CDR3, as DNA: TGTGCCAGCAGTTTGGGCCCAAGCTCCTACAATGAGCAGTTCTTC. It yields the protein CASSLGPSSYNEQFF.

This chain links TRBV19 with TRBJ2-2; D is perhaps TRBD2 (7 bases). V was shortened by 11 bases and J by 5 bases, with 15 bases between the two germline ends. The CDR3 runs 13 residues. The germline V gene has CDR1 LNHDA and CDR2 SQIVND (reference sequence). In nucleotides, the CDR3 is TGTGCCGGGAAGAGGGGGGGTACCGGGGAGCTGTTTTTT. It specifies CAGKRGGTGELFF.

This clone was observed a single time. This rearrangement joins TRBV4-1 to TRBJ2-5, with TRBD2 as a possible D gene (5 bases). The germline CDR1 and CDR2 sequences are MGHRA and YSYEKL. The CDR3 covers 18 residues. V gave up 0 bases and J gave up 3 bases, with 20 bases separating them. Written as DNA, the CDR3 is TGCGCCAGCAGCCAAGAAGTGGCAGTTATACTAGAGAAAGAGACCCAGTACTTC. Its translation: CASSQEVAVILEKETQYF.

DNA of the CDR3: TGTGCCAGCTCCTTACAAGCGACAGGGGCAGGAGATACGCAGTATTTT. Its translation is CASSLQATGAGDTQYF. J is TRBJ2-3 and V is TRBV18; 8 nucleotides line up with TRBD1. J lost 5 bases, V lost 6 bases, and 13 bases had no gene match. The CDR3 has 16 residues. From germline, CDR1 is KGHSH and CDR2 LQKENI.

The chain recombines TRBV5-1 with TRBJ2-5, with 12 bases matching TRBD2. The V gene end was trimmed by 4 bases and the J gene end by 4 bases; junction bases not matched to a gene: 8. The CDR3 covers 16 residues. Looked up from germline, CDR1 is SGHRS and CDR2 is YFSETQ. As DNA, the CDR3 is TGCGCCAGCAGCACGGGACTAGCGGGTGGTAGAGAGACCCAGTACTTC. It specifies CASSTGLAGGRETQYF.

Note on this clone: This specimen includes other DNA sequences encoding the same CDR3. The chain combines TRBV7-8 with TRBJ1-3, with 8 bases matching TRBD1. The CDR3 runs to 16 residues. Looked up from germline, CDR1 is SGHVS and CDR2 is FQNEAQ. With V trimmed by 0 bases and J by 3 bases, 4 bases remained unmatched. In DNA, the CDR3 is TGTGCCAGCAGCTTAGCGCAGGGGGCGCGTGGAAACACCATATATTTT. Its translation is CASSLAQGARGNTIYF.

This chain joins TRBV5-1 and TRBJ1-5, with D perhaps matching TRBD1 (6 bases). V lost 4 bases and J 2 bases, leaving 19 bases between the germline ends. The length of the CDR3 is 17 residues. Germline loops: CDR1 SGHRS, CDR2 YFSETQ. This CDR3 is CASSPGPGHRGNQPQHF. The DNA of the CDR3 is TGCGCCAGCAGCCCTGGGCCGGGACATAGGGGCAATCAGCCCCAGCATTTT. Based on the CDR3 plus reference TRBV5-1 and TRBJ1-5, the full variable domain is KAGVTQTPRYLIKTRGQQVTLSCSPISGHRSVSWYQQTPGQGLQFLFEYFSETQRNKGNFPGRFSGRQFSNSRSEMNVSTLELGDSALYLCASSPGPGHRGNQPQHFGDGTRLSIL.

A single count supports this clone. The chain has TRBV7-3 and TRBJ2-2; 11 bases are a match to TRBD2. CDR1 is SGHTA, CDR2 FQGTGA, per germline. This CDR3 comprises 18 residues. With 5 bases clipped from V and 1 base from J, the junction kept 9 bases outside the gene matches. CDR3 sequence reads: CASSPRVAGGMNTGELFF. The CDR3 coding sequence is TGTGCCAGCAGCCCCCGGGTAGCGGGGGGGATGAACACCGGGGAGCTGTTTTTT.

In nucleotides, the CDR3 is TGTGCCAGCAGCCGCCCCCGAGGCGCGGGATTTAAGACCCAGTACTTC. Encoded protein: CASSRPRGAGFKTQYF. This chain uses TRBV11-3 with TRBJ2-5; D is perhaps TRBD2 (6 bases). V lost 5 bases and J lost 6, with 22 bases in between. Germline values: CDR1 SGHNT, CDR2 YENEEA. The CDR3 consists of 16 residues.

DNA of the CDR3: TGTGCCAGCAGTGAAGACCCGGGACGAAGGGCAGATACGCAGTATTTT. This gives the protein CASSEDPGRRADTQYF. The gene calls are TRBV6-1 and TRBJ2-3; possibly TRBD1 or TRBD2 for D (5 bases each). Per the germline V gene, CDR1 is MNHNS and CDR2 is SASEGT. The V gene lost 1 base and the J gene lost 4 bases, with 15 bases spanning the gap. The CDR3 loop spans 16 amino acids.

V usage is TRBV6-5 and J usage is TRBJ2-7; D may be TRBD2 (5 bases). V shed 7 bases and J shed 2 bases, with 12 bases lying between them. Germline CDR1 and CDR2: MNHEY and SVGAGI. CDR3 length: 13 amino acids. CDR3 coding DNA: TGTGCCAGCAAAAGGGCGGGCCCCTACGAGCAGTACTTC. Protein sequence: CASKRAGPYEQYF.

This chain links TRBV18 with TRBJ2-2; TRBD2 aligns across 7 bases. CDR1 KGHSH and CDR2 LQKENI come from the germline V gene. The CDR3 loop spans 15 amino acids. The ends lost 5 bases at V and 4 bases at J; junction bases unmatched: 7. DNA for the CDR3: TGTGCCAGCTCAACGCGGGGGTCTCCCACCGGGGAGCTGTTTTTT. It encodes CASSTRGSPTGELFF.

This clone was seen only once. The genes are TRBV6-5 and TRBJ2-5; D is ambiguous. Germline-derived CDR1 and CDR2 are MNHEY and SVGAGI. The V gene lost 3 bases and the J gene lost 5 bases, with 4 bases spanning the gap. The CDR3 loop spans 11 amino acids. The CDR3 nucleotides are TGTGCCAGCAGTTATGGGGAGACCCAGTACTTC. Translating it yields CASSYGETQYF.

The CDR3 spells CASSAQGPEQYF. The CDR3 nucleotides are TGTGCCAGCAGCGCCCAGGGTCCCGAGCAGTACTTC. The rearrangement joins TRBV7-6 to TRBJ2-7, with D maybe TRBD1 (5 bases). Trimming pared 5 bases from V and 6 bases from J, leaving 11 bases between. The germline V gene encodes CDR1 SGHVS and CDR2 FNYEAQ. The CDR3 length is 12 residues.

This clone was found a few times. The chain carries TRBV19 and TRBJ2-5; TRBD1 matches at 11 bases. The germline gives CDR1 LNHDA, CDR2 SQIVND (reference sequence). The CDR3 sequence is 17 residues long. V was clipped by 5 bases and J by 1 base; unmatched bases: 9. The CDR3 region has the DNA TGTGCCAGTAGTGCTCGGGACAGGGGGTCCTCCCAAGAGACCCAGTACTTC. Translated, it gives CASSARDRGSSQETQYF.

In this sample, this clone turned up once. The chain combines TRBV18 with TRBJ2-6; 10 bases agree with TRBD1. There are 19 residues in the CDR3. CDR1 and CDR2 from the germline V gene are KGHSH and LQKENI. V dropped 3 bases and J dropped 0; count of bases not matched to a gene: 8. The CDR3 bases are TGTGCCAGCTCACCGGGAGGGACAGGGGTTCTCTCTGGGGCCAACGTCCTGACTTTC. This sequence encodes CASSPGGTGVLSGANVLTF.

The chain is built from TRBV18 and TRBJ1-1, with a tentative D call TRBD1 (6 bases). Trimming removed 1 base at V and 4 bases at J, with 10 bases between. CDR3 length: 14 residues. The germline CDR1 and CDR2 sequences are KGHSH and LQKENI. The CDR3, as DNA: TGTGCCAGCTCACCACGACAGGTTATCACTGAAGCTTTCTTT. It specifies CASSPRQVITEAFF.